This TCR beta chain originates from a study of T-cell memory formation after mild COVID-19. For the study at large: There were largely donor-specific TCR clusters. Points from the study as a whole: Clones contracting day 15 to 85 were balanced CD4/CD8; later expanders leaned CD4+.

This clonotype was counted a few times. Its target is not known. At one end, the junction sequence differs from germline, possibly due to a read error. TCRdb re-called the 5' RACE reads through MiXCR, storing one row per CDR3 protein. In the table there are approximately 150,000 distinct CDR3 sequences, roughly 15% of which are singletons. The CDR3 contains 12 residues. From germline, CDR1 is GTSNPN and CDR2 SVGIG (reference sequence). Source material: PBMCs or a T cell subset sorted from them (not recorded which). The receptor's source is an adult woman who had mild COVID-19 (a few samples of this study predate the infection). Cell type and time point are not known. V usage is TRBV30 and J usage is TRBJ2-7; TRBD2 matches 13 bases. CDR3 nucleotides: TGTGCCTGGAGTCAGGGACTAGCGGGGTTGGACTTC. Its translation: CAWSQGLAGLDF. Using reference TRBV30 and TRBJ2-7 for the parts outside the CDR3, the full variable domain is SQTIHQWPATLVQPVGSPLSLECTVEGTSNPNLYWYRQAAGRGLQLLFYSVGIGQISSEVPQNLSASRPQDRQFILSSKKLLLSDSGFYLCAWSQGLAGLDFGPGTRLTVT.